This passage covers 19 T cell receptor beta chains from one sample sequenced in a study of blood T cell repertoires in COVID-19. Sequencing was performed with immunoSEQ multiplex PCR; in TCRdb, only in-frame clones are kept and a portion is missing. Of 220,000 or so clones in the sample, roughly 84% are singletons; the top ten hold roughly 2.3%. Sequences were obtained from peripheral blood. The receptors stem from an older woman with acute or convalescent COVID-19.

A few counts support this clone. The V call is TRBV14, the J call TRBJ1-2; no clear D gene. Trimming cost V 1 base and J 4 bases, with 25 bases left between them. The CDR3 totals 19 residues. In germline, CDR1 is SGHDN, CDR2 FVKESK. The CDR3 nucleotides read TGTGCCAGCAGCCAAGCGGCCGGGTTGGGTAACTCGGCGCTCTATGGCTACACCTTC. Amino acid sequence: CASSQAAGLGNSALYGYTF.

V is TRBV7-9 and J is TRBJ1-3, with TRBD1 matching 9 bases. J lost 4 bases, V lost 5 bases, and 12 bases had no gene match. Germline values: CDR1 SEHNR, CDR2 FQNEAQ (reference sequence). The CDR3 consists of 17 residues. The CDR3 sequence: CASSRLTGGLFGNTIYF. CDR3 nucleotides: TGTGCCAGCAGCCGCCTGACAGGGGGTCTTTTCGGAAACACCATATATTTT.

Worth noting for this clone: One junction end disagrees with the germline gene, perhaps due to a read error. The sample holds other DNA sequences that translate to the same CDR3. The chain combines TRBV19 with TRBJ1-2; 8 bases are shared with TRBD1. Per germline, CDR1 LNHDA and CDR2 SQIVND (reference sequence). The CDR3 covers 15 residues. CDR3 in DNA: TGTGCCAGTAGCCAAACAGGGGACAGGCTCTATGGTTACACCTTC. It yields the protein CASSQTGDRLYGYTF.

The chain combines TRBV10-2 with TRBJ2-3; no clear D gene. CDR1 is WSHSY and CDR2 is SAAADI in the germline V gene. V was shortened by 2 bases and J by 4 bases, with 4 bases between the two germline ends. The CDR3 is 12 amino acids. The CDR3 nucleotides are TGCGCCAGCAGTGAGACAGCAGATACGCAGTATTTT. Its translation: CASSETADTQYF.

This CDR3 is CASSSGTSGAIEEQFF. CDR3 nucleotide sequence: TGTGCCAGCAGCTCAGGGACTAGCGGGGCTATTGAGGAGCAGTTCTTC. The chain employs TRBV9 and TRBJ2-1; 13 bases fit TRBD2. Germline CDR1 and CDR2: SGDLS and YYNGEE. Trimming took 4 bases from V and 10 from J; bases not matched to a gene: 11. The CDR3 contains 16 residues.

The table lists this clone with many counts. The rearrangement links TRBV11-2 to TRBJ2-7; D call uncertain. The V end lost 2 bases, the J end lost 1 base, and 9 bases lay between the germline ends. Germline CDR1 and CDR2: SGHAT and FQNNGV. The CDR3 runs 14 residues. CDR3 residues: CASSLQVTSYEQYF. CDR3 DNA sequence: TGTGCCAGCAGCTTACAGGTTACATCCTACGAGCAGTACTTC.

The gene calls are TRBV5-1 and TRBJ2-7; possible D gene TRBD2, 5 bases. CDR3 length: 13 residues. Trimming pared 5 bases from V and 0 bases from J, leaving 9 bases between. The germline V gene encodes CDR1 SGHRS and CDR2 YFSETQ. CDR3 sequence reads: CASSRESSYEQYF. CDR3 DNA: TGCGCCAGCAGTAGGGAGAGCTCCTACGAGCAGTACTTC.

The J gene is TRBJ1-5, the V gene TRBV6-6; D may be TRBD1 (5 bases). Germline V gives CDR1 MNHNY, CDR2 SVGAGI (reference sequence). This CDR3 is built from 16 residues. Trimming removed 0 bases from V and 0 bases from J, with 9 bases in between. The CDR3 DNA is TGTGCCAGCAGTTACTCGGGGGGTTTTAGCAATCAGCCCCAGCATTTT. The encoded protein is CASSYSGGFSNQPQHF.

The chain is built from TRBV4-3 and TRBJ2-7, with 9 bases matching TRBD2. The CDR3 runs 16 residues. The V gene's germline CDR1 is LGHNA and CDR2 YSLEER. V shed 1 base, J shed 3 bases, and the junction held 7 bases outside the gene matches. Here the CDR3 reads CASSQGWGTSYYEQYF. CDR3 DNA sequence: TGCGCCAGCAGCCAAGGGTGGGGGACTAGCTACTACGAGCAGTACTTC.

In the case of this clone: The same CDR3 can be traced to other DNA sequences in this sample. This chain uses TRBV9 with TRBJ1-1; 9 bases fit TRBD1. The CDR3 is 14 amino acids. V shed 4 bases and J 4 bases; nucleotides not matched to a gene: 5. From germline, CDR1 is SGDLS and CDR2 YYNGEE. CDR3 region: CASSSGQGGTEAFF. The CDR3 region has the DNA TGTGCCAGCAGCTCGGGACAGGGCGGCACTGAAGCTTTCTTT.

The gene calls are TRBV30 and TRBJ2-1; the D gene is possibly TRBD2 (5 bases). Germline V CDR1 and CDR2: GTSNPN, SVGIG (reference sequence). The V end was cut by 2 bases, the J end by 15 bases, with 14 bases between. The CDR3 is 11 amino acids. CDR3: CAWSTGIARFF. As DNA, the CDR3 is TGTGCCTGGAGTACGGGCATAGCGAGGTTCTTC.

The gene calls are TRBV19 and TRBJ1-5; 7 bases match TRBD1. CDR1 is LNHDA and CDR2 is SQIVND in the germline V gene (reference sequence). The CDR3 extends over 15 amino acids. Trimming removed 3 bases from V and 6 bases from J; junction bases left unmatched: 8. The CDR3, as DNA: TGTGCCAGTAGTATCGGCAAGGGGGCAGCTCAGCCCCAGCATTTT. It codes for CASSIGKGAAQPQHF.

The V gene is TRBV18, the J gene TRBJ1-1, with D possibly being TRBD1 (5 bases). In germline, CDR1 is KGHSH, CDR2 LQKENI. This CDR3 has 14 amino acids. Between the trimmed V and J ends, which lost 3 bases and 7 bases, there was a span of 15 bases. The DNA for the CDR3 is TGTGCCAGCTCACCTTTAACAGTAGGGGATGAAGCTTTCTTT. This gives the protein CASSPLTVGDEAFF. The variable domain in full, with the rest retrieved from reference TRBV18 and TRBJ1-1, is NAGVMQNPRHLVRRRGQEARLRCSPMKGHSHVYWYRQLPEEGLKFMVYLQKENIIDESGMPKERFSAEFPKEGPSILRIQQVVRGDSAAYFCASSPLTVGDEAFFGQGTRLTVV.

This rearrangement joins TRBV27 to TRBJ2-1; D possibly corresponds to TRBD2 (6 bases). Trimming took 3 bases from V and 0 from J, leaving 21 bases between them. Germline-derived CDR1 and CDR2 are MNHEY and SMNVEV (reference sequence). CDR3 length equals 19 residues. The CDR3 nucleotides read TGTGCCAGCAGTTTTGGACCGTACGCAGTCGGGAGCTCCTACAATGAGCAGTTCTTC. Amino acid sequence: CASSFGPYAVGSSYNEQFF.

J is TRBJ2-4 and V is TRBV4-2, with TRBD1 matching over 9 bases. Per the germline V gene, CDR1 is LGHNA and CDR2 is YNFKEQ. Trimming removed 1 base from V and 9 bases from J; junction bases left unmatched: 7. The CDR3 is made up of 15 amino acids. CDR3 nucleotides: TGTGCCAGCAGCCAAGGGGACAGGGACATGACCATTCAGTACTTC. Amino acid sequence: CASSQGDRDMTIQYF.

This clone was detected a few times. The chain carries TRBV14 and TRBJ2-5; possible D gene TRBD2, 6 bases. CDR1 and CDR2 (germline): SGHDN, FVKESK. Trimming cost V 1 base and J 2 bases, with 8 bases left between them. There are 14 residues in the CDR3. CDR3 amino acids: CASSQGRGQETQYF. The CDR3 region has the DNA TGTGCCAGCAGCCAAGGGCGGGGACAAGAGACCCAGTACTTC.

The gene calls are TRBV2 and TRBJ1-5; 8 nucleotides line up with TRBD1. Looked up from germline, CDR1 is SNHLY and CDR2 is FYNNEI. This CDR3 is 14 amino acids long. J gave up 7 bases and V 2 bases, and 4 bases lay outside the gene matches. The CDR3 DNA reads as TGTGCCAGCAGTGAATTAGACAGGGGCCAGCCCCAGCATTTT. It specifies CASSELDRGQPQHF.

The J gene is TRBJ2-2, the V gene TRBV7-3; TRBD2 is a possible D gene (6 bases). Germline CDR1 reads SGHTA; CDR2 reads FQGTGA. The CDR3 has 16 residues. The V end was cut by 2 bases, the J end by 6 bases, with 16 bases between. The CDR3 DNA sequence: TGTGCCAGCAGCTTATCCGGCGGGGCCCTCGCCGGGGAGCTGTTTTTT. Protein: CASSLSGGALAGELFF.

As for this clone: At one end the junction does not follow the germline gene, possibly because of a read error. The rearrangement uses TRBV14 and TRBJ1-1; maybe TRBD1 (5 bases). The CDR3 totals 13 residues. Germline V gene sequence: CDR1 SGHDN, CDR2 FVKESK. CDR3 DNA sequence: TGTGCCAGCGGGGGGGAGATGAATACTGAAGCTTTCTTT. Translation gives CASGGEMNTEAFF.